A selection of T cell receptor beta chains follows, all from one sample in a study of blood T cell repertoires in COVID-19. Produced via immunoSEQ multiplex PCR; TCRdb's table is partial and in-frame only. This table holds about 410,000 clones, 75% to 90% found once. The sample comprised peripheral blood. These receptor sequences come from a woman aged 40 to 49 with COVID-19, enrolled during active disease. Each CDR3 is given with its conserved first and last residue. A D gene is named only where the DNA matches it firmly. Only some rows state a clone size, as once, few, many or a class for expanded clones.

TRBV28	.	TRBJ1-2	.	CASSLSGITRDGYTF	TGTGCCAGCAGTTTATCCGGGATCACCCGGGATGGCTACACCTTC
TRBV7-9	TRBD2	TRBJ2-7	.	CASSLERGPVEQYF	TGTGCCAGCAGCTTAGAGCGGGGGCCAGTCGAGCAGTACTTC
TRBV7-6	TRBD1	TRBJ1-4	.	CASSLDLPGQGFKNEKLFF	TGTGCCAGCAGCTTAGATTTACCGGGACAGGGTTTTAAGAACGAAAAACTGTTTTTT
TRBV10-3	TRBD1	TRBJ2-2	.	CAISAPDRVAGELFF	TGTGCCATCAGTGCCCCGGACAGGGTCGCCGGGGAGCTGTTTTTT
TRBV11-2	.	TRBJ1-2	.	CASSPIGRARGYGYTF	TGTGCCAGCAGCCCTATAGGGAGGGCGCGGGGATATGGCTACACCTTC
TRBV11-2	TRBD1	TRBJ2-1	.	CASSLDRAAEQFF	TGTGCCAGCAGCCTTGACAGGGCTGCTGAGCAGTTCTTC
TRBV10-3	.	TRBJ1-2	.	CAISEDGANYGYTF	TGTGCCATCAGTGAGGACGGAGCTAACTATGGCTACACCTTC
TRBV5-6	.	TRBJ1-5	.	CASSLGSVGNQPQHF	TGTGCCAGCAGCTTGGGTTCGGTAGGCAATCAGCCCCAGCATTTT
TRBV30	TRBD1	TRBJ1-2	.	CAWKGAGGYTF	TGTGCCTGGAAGGGGGCTGGTGGCTACACCTTC
TRBV9	TRBD2	TRBJ2-7	few	CASSVLAGGHDEQYF	TGTGCCAGCAGCGTGTTAGCGGGAGGGCACGACGAGCAGTACTTC
TRBV27	TRBD2	TRBJ2-7	.	CASSNLAGGYEQYF	TGTGCCAGCAGTAATCTAGCGGGGGGCTACGAGCAGTACTTC
TRBV28	.	TRBJ1-4	.	CASRAQGSNEKLFF	TGTGCCAGCAGAGCACAGGGTTCCAATGAAAAACTGTTTTTT
TRBV7-8	.	TRBJ2-2	.	CASSSGLNTGELFF	TGTGCCAGCAGCTCGGGACTCAACACCGGGGAGCTGTTTTTT
TRBV4-1	.	TRBJ2-1	few	CASSLYPPPRSYNEQFF	TGCGCCAGCAGCCTCTACCCCCCCCCGAGGTCCTACAATGAGCAGTTCTTC
TRBV28	.	TRBJ2-1	.	CASSPPHYNEQFF	TGTGCCAGCAGTCCCCCCCACTACAATGAGCAGTTCTTC
TRBV20-1	.	TRBJ1-1	.	CSARVGTEAFF	TGCAGTGCTAGAGTCGGGACAGAAGCTTTCTTT
TRBV28	.	TRBJ1-5	.	CASRASPNQPQHF	TGTGCCAGCAGAGCTTCTCCGAATCAGCCCCAGCATTTT
TRBV19	.	TRBJ1-1	.	CASTSLTGRGWTEAFF	TGTGCCAGTACCTCTCTTACAGGGAGGGGGTGGACTGAAGCTTTCTTT
TRBV25-1	TRBD1	TRBJ1-5	.	CASSAGQGFNQPQHF	TGTGCCAGCAGTGCGGGACAGGGGTTCAATCAGCCCCAGCATTTT
TRBV11-3	.	TRBJ1-6	once	CASSLSGNSPLHF	TGTGCCAGCAGCTTATCGGGAAATTCACCCCTCCACTTT
TRBV6-5	.	TRBJ1-3	.	CASSYPGSGNTIYF	TGTGCCAGCAGTTACCCGGGATCTGGAAACACCATATATTTT
TRBV10-3	.	TRBJ2-7	.	CAIRSEYEQYF	TGTGCCATCAGAAGTGAGTACGAGCAGTACTTC
TRBV18	.	TRBJ2-7	.	CASSPLPSGVAYEQYF	TGTGCCAGCTCACCTTTACCGTCGGGGGTAGCCTACGAGCAGTACTTC
TRBV27	TRBD2	TRBJ2-7	.	CASSLYSPGLAGAEQYF	TGTGCCAGCAGTTTATATTCCCCGGGACTAGCGGGGGCCGAGCAGTACTTC
TRBV2	TRBD1	TRBJ1-4	.	CASSKGQGPGEKLFF	TGTGCCAGCAGTAAAGGACAGGGGCCCGGGGAAAAACTGTTTTTT
TRBV18	.	TRBJ1-1	.	CASSPPVDTEAFF	TGTGCCAGCTCACCCCCGGTGGACACTGAAGCTTTCTTT
TRBV27	.	TRBJ1-2	.	CASSTAGGSFYGYTF	TGTGCCAGCAGTACCGCGGGAGGATCCTTTTATGGCTACACCTTC
TRBV18	TRBD2	TRBJ2-3	.	CASVTSGSGLITDTQYF	TGTGCCAGCGTCACTAGCGGGAGTGGTTTGATTACAGATACGCAGTATTTT
TRBV29-1	.	TRBJ2-1	.	CSVIRDNYNEQFF	TGCAGCGTGATTAGGGACAATTACAATGAGCAGTTCTTC
TRBV5-1	.	TRBJ2-2	.	CASSSIGAGELFF	TGCGCCAGCAGCTCGATAGGGGCCGGGGAGCTGTTTTTT
TRBV10-3	.	TRBJ2-1	.	CAISESQDNEQFF	TGTGCCATCAGTGAGTCACAGGACAATGAGCAGTTCTTC
TRBV4-1	.	TRBJ1-6	.	CASSPSSPLHF	TGCGCCAGCAGCCCTAGTTCACCCCTCCACTTT
TRBV27	TRBD1	TRBJ1-1	few	CASSLGRDSFDPLNTEAFF	TGTGCCAGCAGTTTGGGAAGGGACAGTTTCGACCCTTTGAACACTGAAGCTTTCTTT
TRBV28	.	TRBJ2-7	.	CASSFSGASYEQYF	TGTGCCAGCAGTTTCTCGGGAGCGAGCTACGAGCAGTACTTC
TRBV6-5	.	TRBJ1-1	.	CASSYRPGLLNTEAFF	TGTGCCAGCAGTTACCGGCCAGGCTTACTGAACACTGAAGCTTTCTTT
TRBV24-1	.	TRBJ2-5	.	CATSDFDRSQETQYF	TGTGCCACCAGTGATTTCGACAGGTCACAAGAGACCCAGTACTTC
TRBV7-2	TRBD1	TRBJ1-5	.	CASSAQGQGYQPQHF	TGTGCCAGCAGCGCCCAGGGACAGGGGTATCAGCCCCAGCATTTT
TRBV7-9	.	TRBJ2-7	.	CASSPPPPFSYEQYF	TGTGCCAGCAGCCCCCCCCCTCCCTTCTCCTACGAGCAGTACTTC
TRBV4-2	TRBD2	TRBJ2-1	.	CASSQDPSGYLYNEQFF	TGTGCCAGCAGCCAAGATCCTAGCGGGTATTTATACAATGAGCAGTTCTTC
TRBV11-2	.	TRBJ2-1	.	CASSFGGGSSYNEQFF	TGTGCCAGCAGCTTCGGGGGAGGTAGCTCCTACAATGAGCAGTTCTTC
TRBV18	.	TRBJ1-6	.	CASSPSGISPLHF	TGTGCCAGCTCACCTTCAGGGATTTCACCCCTCCACTTT
TRBV27	.	TRBJ2-1	.	CASSHDLGASYNEQFF	TGTGCCAGCAGTCACGACCTAGGGGCCTCCTACAATGAGCAGTTCTTC